These 15 T cell receptor beta chains came from one sample sequenced in a study of beta chain features in type 1 diabetes. The sequenced template was cDNA made from the entire isolated RNA. Profiled with immunoSEQ multiplex PCR; TCRdb holds only in-frame clones, not every one. The data hold 900,000 or so clones, with under 20% observed a single time. Sequencing was done on a sample of naive CD4+ T cells from blood. The receptors were sampled from a young woman in good health.

This clone was seen only a few times. The gene calls are TRBV9 and TRBJ2-1, with D hard to call. The CDR3 runs to 13 residues. Germline-derived CDR1 and CDR2 are SGDLS and YYNGEE. V dropped 6 bases and J dropped 9 bases, with 16 bases sitting between them. For the CDR3, the DNA is TGTGCCAGCACCCGCCACGAATATTCTGAGCAGTTCTTC. This gives the protein CASTRHEYSEQFF.

This clone was observed a few times. CDR3 coding DNA: TGTGCCAGCAGCCCCGGCGCGGGAGGGCCGACCGGGGAGCTGTTTTTT. It translates to CASSPGAGGPTGELFF. The genes are TRBV5-4 and TRBJ2-2; 9 bases match TRBD2. V trimming: 4 bases; J trimming: 5 bases; junction bases outside the gene matches: 9. This CDR3 is built from 16 residues. Germline lookup yields CDR1 SGHNT and CDR2 YYREEE (reference sequence).

The table lists this clone with a count of one. The rearrangement joins TRBV6-6 to TRBJ1-2, with D possibly being TRBD1 (5 bases). Looked up from germline, CDR1 is MNHNY and CDR2 is SVGAGI (reference sequence). The length of the CDR3 is 15 residues. Trimming shortened V by 2 bases and J by 8 bases, and 18 bases separated the two germline ends. The DNA of the CDR3 is TGTGCCAGCAGTTACGAAAGGGGCGGTCCTGGGGGCTACACCTTC. It encodes CASSYERGGPGGYTF.

This chain uses TRBV7-2 with TRBJ2-7, with 12 bases fitting TRBD2. From germline, CDR1 is SGHTA and CDR2 FQGNSA. V trimming: 3 bases; J trimming: 0 bases; junction bases outside the gene matches: 3. CDR3 length equals 16 residues. In DNA, the CDR3 is TGTGCCAGCAGCTTTGCTAGCGGGGGGGTCTCCTACGAGCAGTACTTC. Translated, it gives CASSFASGGVSYEQYF.

V gene TRBV29-1 combines with J gene TRBJ2-2, with unresolved D. The ends were cut back, 6 bases at V and 0 bases at J, with 5 bases in the middle. Looked up from germline, CDR1 is SQVTM and CDR2 is ANQGSEA. The CDR3 has 12 amino acids. For the CDR3, the DNA is TGCAGCGTAGAATCGAACACCGGGGAGCTGTTTTTT. The encoded protein is CSVESNTGELFF.

In this sample, this clone turned up a few times. The gene calls are TRBV25-1 and TRBJ2-7; D is perhaps TRBD2 (6 bases). The CDR3 covers 13 residues. Germline loops: CDR1 MGHDK, CDR2 SYGVNS. V was trimmed by 4 bases and J by 4 bases, leaving 11 bases between them. CDR3 coding DNA: TGTGCCAGCAGTGTAGCCGGGGGATACGAGCAGTACTTC. Protein: CASSVAGGYEQYF.

The rearrangement joins TRBV5-4 to TRBJ2-7; D gene unclear. Trimming stripped 4 bases from V and 1 base from J, with 9 bases between. The CDR3 length is 13 residues. CDR1 and CDR2 from the germline V gene are SGHNT and YYREEE (reference sequence). CDR3 in amino acids: CASSLPMSYEQYF. The CDR3 bases are TGTGCCAGCAGCCTACCAATGTCCTACGAGCAGTACTTC.

A few counts support this clone. The chain combines TRBV28 with TRBJ1-1; 7 bases are a match to TRBD1. This CDR3 is 12 amino acids long. V trimming: 8 bases; J trimming: 1 base; junction bases outside the gene matches: 1. Germline-derived CDR1 and CDR2 are MDHEN and SYDVKM. In DNA form, the CDR3 reads TGTGCCAGCCACAGGGGGAACACTGAAGCTTTCTTT. It yields the protein CASHRGNTEAFF.

The chain recombines TRBV7-2 with TRBJ2-1, with D hard to call. This CDR3 is 13 amino acids long. CDR1 and CDR2 from the germline V gene are SGHTA and FQGNSA. V was clipped by 2 bases and J by 4 bases, with 6 bases between them. The DNA for the CDR3 is TGTGCCAGCAGCTTAATGGGGTACAATGAGCAGTTCTTC. Protein sequence: CASSLMGYNEQFF.

The rearrangement links TRBV7-2 to TRBJ2-5; possibly TRBD2 for D (5 bases). V was cut by 2 bases and J by 9 bases, with 13 bases left in between. Germline V gives CDR1 SGHTA, CDR2 FQGNSA. The CDR3 sequence is 13 residues long. Here the CDR3 reads CASSLRGSDAQYF. CDR3 in DNA: TGTGCCAGCAGCTTACGGGGTTCAGACGCCCAGTACTTC.

The chain employs TRBV5-4 and TRBJ2-7, with 9 bases that match TRBD2. The CDR3 runs to 16 residues. With V trimmed by 4 bases and J by 2 bases, 10 bases remained unmatched. Germline CDR1 is SGHNT and CDR2 is YYREEE (reference sequence). CDR3 sequence: CASSGDSGRATYEQYF. Written as DNA, the CDR3 is TGTGCCAGCAGCGGGGATAGCGGGAGAGCCACCTACGAGCAGTACTTC.

This clone came up a few times. The chain carries TRBV2 and TRBJ2-7, with D perhaps given as TRBD1 or TRBD2 (5 bases each). The length of the CDR3 is 12 residues. V was cut by 2 bases and J by 6 bases, with 8 bases left in between. Germline-derived CDR1 and CDR2 are SNHLY and FYNNEI. CDR3 region: CASSEQGAEQYF. Here the CDR3 DNA reads TGTGCCAGCAGTGAACAGGGAGCCGAGCAGTACTTC.

This clone was counted only a few times. The chain joins TRBV7-2 to TRBJ1-2, with D unresolved. The germline CDR1 and CDR2 sequences are SGHTA and FQGNSA. With 3 bases removed from V and 1 base from J, the gap between germline ends came to 15 bases. The CDR3 has 16 amino acids. CDR3 amino acids: CASSFGPARFNYGYTF. In nucleotides, the CDR3 is TGTGCCAGCAGCTTTGGGCCTGCCAGGTTTAACTATGGCTACACCTTC.

This chain connects TRBV4-1 to TRBJ2-1; 11 bases align to TRBD2. Germline assignment: CDR1 MGHRA and CDR2 YSYEKL. Unmatched junction bases numbered 7, after V lost 4 bases and J lost 5 bases. The CDR3 consists of 16 residues. The CDR3 nucleotides are TGCGCCAGCAGCCGCGGACTAGCGGGCACCAACAATGAGCAGTTCTTC. Translation gives CASSRGLAGTNNEQFF.

The table lists this clone with a few counts. The chain employs TRBV10-3 and TRBJ2-1; D remains unclear. This CDR3 has 13 amino acids. The germline V and J ends were trimmed by 1 base and 7 bases, with 8 bases remaining between them. Germline CDR1 ENHRY, CDR2 SYGVKD. CDR3 sequence (DNA): TGTGCCATCAGTGAGTACACCCGGAATGAGCAGTTCTTC. As protein: CAISEYTRNEQFF.